This entry features one TCR beta chain sequence. What antigen it recognizes has not been identified. Nothing much larger sits one base from this clone, and base qualities are not available. The CDR3 contains 13 residues, cysteine and phenylalanine counted. Only the CDR3 DNA is retained, 39 bases long and in frame from the first base. V loses 4 bases of germline sequence and J loses 3 bases, and the interval between the two ends is 12 bases. CDR1 is given as DFQATT and CDR2 as SNEGSKA, both from the germline V gene (reference sequence). Sequencer: Illumina HiSeq 2500. TCR beta libraries were prepared by quantitative 5'-RACE with molecular barcodes. Processing in the source paper ran as follows. To identify disease-linked TCR variants, a new computational method was used, one built on a probabilistic model of VDJ rearrangement. The public reads were quality trimmed at Q25 with fastp and then assembled into clones with MiXCR by TCRdb, keeping productive beta chains. Rows matching on CDR3 protein sequence are summarized as one entry with the most common DNA and genes. It is TCRdb's table, rather than the study itself, that gives the V and J calls and clone size. The sample has about 250,000 distinct CDR3 sequences on record, 30% to 35% of them singletons. Approximately 4% of the sample belongs to the ten largest clones.

These data belong to a study of CD8 T cells in ankylosing spondylitis (dated 2017 in TCRdb). For the wider study: The study profiled T cell receptor beta repertoires in healthy donors and ankylosing spondylitis patients to find disease-linked TCR variants. The whole study cohort included 85 to 120 healthy donors and under 30 ankylosing spondylitis patients. Peripheral blood was sampled, and synovial fluid was also collected from ankylosing spondylitis patients. General conclusions and limits of the study: Some TCR beta motif variants had previously been reported in synovial fluid and blood of reactive arthritis patients, which suggested common disease-initiation mechanisms. Blood from ankylosing spondylitis patients appeared to be characterized by a TCR beta motif made up of seven or eight highly homologous amino acid variants. In peripheral blood, the disease-linked clones were found at relatively low frequencies and had a CD8+ phenotype. Significant enrichment of the disease-linked clones was reported in matched synovial fluid samples from ankylosing spondylitis patients.

The receptor comes from a male donor with ankylosing spondylitis or in good health (not recorded which). The receptor chain draws on TRBV20-1 and TRBJ1-1; the D gene cannot be resolved reliably. Sequencing was carried out using blood, either unsorted or a sorted T cell fraction (not recorded which). The CDR3 sequence is CSANRRPDTEAFF. The nucleotides are TGCAGTGCTAACCGGAGGCCAGACACTGAAGCTTTCTTT.